These 25 T cell receptor beta chains were sequenced from one sample in a study of regulatory T cells in long-lasting Graves disease. The time point is: newly diagnosed GD, antithyroid drugs for less than 3 months. The authors made the TCR library using RNA they extracted from PBMCs. Researchers made TCR beta libraries by using iRepertoire HTBI primers and running Arm-PCR on CDR3 regions. In TCRdb, the multiplex PCR reads were re-called with MiXCR into one record per CDR3 protein. The sample holds 350,000 to 450,000 distinct CDR3 sequences, approximately 16% seen once. These sequences were also reported in another study, on T cells in Graves' hyperthyroidism and ophthalmopathy.

The starting material was peripheral blood mononuclear cells (PBMCs), obtained at new diagnosis, from a patient treated with antithyroid drugs. Every receptor here comes from a man aged 40-49 years with Graves disease.

In its sample, this clonotype was seen many times. The chain recombines TRBV5-1 with TRBJ1-5, with D maybe TRBD1 (5 bases). From germline, CDR1 is SGHRS and CDR2 YFSETQ. The CDR3 spans 15 residues. The V and J ends lost 4 bases and 3 bases respectively, with 14 bases between them. In DNA form, the CDR3 reads TGCGCCAGCAGCCCCGGTGGGACCTCCAATCAGCCCCAGCATTTT. Residues: CASSPGGTSNQPQHF.

This clonotype was detected many times. This chain connects TRBV10-3 to TRBJ1-3; D remains unclear. The germline V and J ends were trimmed by 0 bases and 0 bases, with 6 bases remaining between them. The CDR3 totals 15 residues. CDR1 is ENHRY and CDR2 is SYGVKD in the germline V gene. The CDR3 region has the DNA TGTGCCATCAGTGAGTCGTATAACTCTGGAAACACCATATATTTT. This encodes CAISESYNSGNTIYF.

This clonotype was observed many times. The V call is TRBV27, the J call TRBJ1-5, with D uncertain. V was cut by 4 bases and J by 6 bases, with 10 bases left in between. Germline loops: CDR1 MNHEY, CDR2 SMNVEV (reference sequence). The CDR3 consists of 13 residues. This chain's CDR3 is CASSSDGGQPQHF. CDR3 coding DNA: TGTGCCAGCAGTTCCGACGGTGGTCAGCCCCAGCATTTT.

A word on this clonotype: With only one base between it and a far larger clone, this is likely a read error. V and J are TRBV11-2 and TRBJ2-5, with D possibly called TRBD1 or TRBD2 (5 bases each). Trimming cost V 5 bases and J 11 bases, with 24 bases left between them. Germline values: CDR1 SGHAT, CDR2 FQNNGV. There are 15 residues in the CDR3. CDR3 sequence (DNA): TGTGCCAGCAGCAAACGGGGCGGAGCAGAAGGTGAGCAGTACTTC. Encoded protein: CASSKRGGAEGEQYF.

This clonotype was detected many times. The J gene is TRBJ1-6, the V gene TRBV2; a possible D gene is TRBD1 (6 bases). The V gene's germline CDR1 is SNHLY and CDR2 FYNNEI. The CDR3 is made up of 14 amino acids. Trimming shortened V by 7 bases and J by 3 bases, and 10 bases separated the two germline ends. CDR3 nucleotides: TGTGCCAGCAATAGGGACAACTATAATTCACCCCTCCACTTT. Protein sequence: CASNRDNYNSPLHF. The whole variable domain, filled in from reference TRBV2 and TRBJ1-6, reads EPEVTQTPSHQVTQMGQEVILRCVPISNHLYFYWYRQILGQKVEFLVSFYNNEISEKSEIFDDQFSVERPDGSNFTLKIRSTKLEDSAMYFCASNRDNYNSPLHFGNGTRLTVT.

This clonotype was seen ten or more times. The chain carries TRBV20-1 and TRBJ2-7; possible D gene TRBD1, 5 bases. Germline values: CDR1 DFQATT, CDR2 SNEGSKA (reference sequence). The CDR3 consists of 13 residues. Trimming took 6 bases from V and 6 from J, leaving 18 bases between them. Written as DNA, the CDR3 is TGCAGTGCCCGGAAGGGGTCCGGCAGCGAGCAGTACTTC. This sequence encodes CSARKGSGSEQYF.

This clonotype was counted a few times. This chain uses TRBV5-1 with TRBJ1-2; 10 bases fit TRBD1. With 2 bases clipped from V and 4 bases from J, the junction kept 5 bases outside the gene matches. CDR3 length: 15 residues. CDR1 is SGHRS, CDR2 YFSETQ, per germline. The CDR3 spells CASSFTGTGVYGYTF. CDR3 bases: TGCGCCAGCAGCTTTACCGGGACAGGGGTCTATGGCTACACCTTC.

The rearrangement links TRBV7-8 to TRBJ1-6; possibly TRBD1 for D (6 bases). The CDR3 is made up of 15 amino acids. Trimming pared 4 bases from V and 5 bases from J, leaving 12 bases between. Germline lookup yields CDR1 SGHVS and CDR2 FQNEAQ. The CDR3 coding sequence is TGTGCCAGCAGCTGGGGACACCCGAATAATTCACCCCTCCACTTT. Protein product: CASSWGHPNNSPLHF. The full variable domain, its missing parts supplied by reference TRBV7-8 and TRBJ1-6, is GAGVSQSPRYKVAKRGQDVALRCDPISGHVSLFWYQQALGQGPEFLTYFQNEAQLDKSGLPSDRFFAERPEGSVSTLKIQRTQQEDSAVYLCASSWGHPNNSPLHFGNGTRLTVT.

This clonotype has at least ten counts. The CDR3 reads CASRRGDTQYF. The DNA for the CDR3 is TGTGCCAGCAGACGGGGGGATACGCAGTATTTT. V usage is TRBV27 and J usage is TRBJ2-3; D might be TRBD2 (6 bases). Germline loops: CDR1 MNHEY, CDR2 SMNVEV (reference sequence). The CDR3 is made up of 11 amino acids. V was cut by 6 bases and J by 6 bases, with 7 bases left in between.

About this clonotype itself: Sequence at one end of the junction differs from germline and may be a read error. This chain joins TRBV7-8 and TRBJ2-7, with D perhaps matching TRBD1 (6 bases). The CDR3 has 14 residues. CDR1 and CDR2 from the germline V gene are SGHVS and FQNEAQ. CDR3 amino acids: CASSPDREAYKQYF. CDR3 in DNA: TGTGCCAGCAGTCCGGACAGAGAGGCCTACAAGCAGTACTTC.

This clonotype has ten or more counts. This sequence joins TRBV9 and TRBJ2-7, with 13 bases fitting TRBD2. CDR1 and CDR2 (germline): SGDLS, YYNGEE. V was pared by 3 bases and J by 2 bases, with 2 bases of the junction left unmatched. CDR3 length equals 15 residues. The CDR3 bases are TGTGCCAGCAGCGAGGGACTAGCGGGGCCCTACGAGCAGTACTTC. As protein: CASSEGLAGPYEQYF.

This clonotype was observed a handful of times. The chain employs TRBV12-3 or TRBV12-4 and TRBJ1-5, with D possibly TRBD1 on 5 matching bases. V lost 5 bases to trimming and J lost 4 bases, with 12 bases between them. The length of the CDR3 is 14 residues. The CDR3 nucleotides read TGTGCCAGCAGTATCGGGGGGATGAATCAGCCCCAGCATTTT. Its protein product is CASSIGGMNQPQHF.

In its sample, this clonotype was seen many times. The V and J genes are TRBV4-1 and TRBJ2-5; a possible D gene is TRBD1 (6 bases). The germline gives CDR1 MGHRA, CDR2 YSYEKL. This CDR3 comprises 19 residues. The germline V and J ends were trimmed by 2 bases and 5 bases, with 27 bases remaining between them. DNA of the CDR3: TGCGCCAGCAGCCAACCTCCCGGACTTAGGGCAGGGGTGGGTGAGACCCAGTACTTC. It translates to CASSQPPGLRAGVGETQYF.

This clonotype showed up just once. In DNA form, the CDR3 reads TGTGCCAGTAGTGGAGGACAGGGGATAAAAAACATTCAGTACTTC. Its protein product is CASSGGQGIKNIQYF. The V and J genes are TRBV19 and TRBJ2-4, with 9 bases lining up with TRBD1. The CDR3 runs 15 residues. The V gene's germline CDR1 is LNHDA and CDR2 SQIVND (reference sequence). With V trimmed by 5 bases and J by 4 bases, 6 bases remained unmatched.

In this sample, this clonotype turned up many times. V usage is TRBV19 and J usage is TRBJ2-5; D is perhaps TRBD1 (5 bases). The V and J ends lost 3 bases and 2 bases respectively, with 13 bases between them. The CDR3 length is 15 residues. Germline CDR1 reads LNHDA; CDR2 reads SQIVND (reference sequence). The CDR3 region is CASSIGQGVQETQYF. CDR3 nucleotide sequence: TGTGCCAGTAGTATCGGGCAGGGCGTTCAAGAGACCCAGTACTTC.

This clonotype has a handful of counts. The chain is built from TRBV12-3 or TRBV12-4 and TRBJ2-2; D not resolved. CDR3 length: 13 amino acids. Trimming cost V 3 bases and J 3 bases, with 5 bases left between them. The CDR3 bases are TGTGCCAGCAGTTTCTATTACACCGGGGAGCTGTTTTTT. Translation: CASSFYYTGELFF.

This clonotype was counted at least ten times. The V gene is TRBV11-2, the J gene TRBJ2-5; no clear D gene. CDR3 size: 16 residues. Germline values: CDR1 SGHAT, CDR2 FQNNGV. V was clipped by 4 bases and J by 1 base, with 16 bases between them. CDR3 nucleotide sequence: TGTGCCAGCAGCTCTGCCGTTTTTGGGTTCCAAGAGACCCAGTACTTC. Translating gives CASSSAVFGFQETQYF.

This sequence joins TRBV4-3 and TRBJ2-5; D is ambiguous. This CDR3 contains 13 residues. V lost 1 base, J lost 4 bases, and 7 bases lay in between. Germline CDR1 reads LGHNA; CDR2 reads YSLEER. The CDR3 nucleotides read TGCGCCAGCAGCCAAGCCTGGGGAGAGACCCAGTACTTC. Its translation: CASSQAWGETQYF.

In its sample, this clonotype was seen a few times. This chain connects TRBV7-9 to TRBJ2-1; D is undetermined. CDR3 length: 14 residues. V lost 7 bases, J lost 0 bases, and 10 bases lay in between. From germline, CDR1 is SEHNR and CDR2 FQNEAQ (reference sequence). The CDR3 DNA reads as TGTGCCAGCACCCTCGAAGGCTCCTACAATGAGCAGTTCTTC. Amino acid sequence: CASTLEGSYNEQFF.

Comments on this clonotype: This likely traces to a read error, being one base from a far larger clone. The chain is built from TRBV28 and TRBJ2-1, with D possibly TRBD1 on 5 matching bases. CDR1 and CDR2 from the germline V gene are MDHEN and SYDVKM. Trimming pared 6 bases from V and 10 bases from J, leaving 13 bases between. This CDR3 spans 12 amino acids. The CDR3 sequence: CASRSTAYEQFF. CDR3 in DNA: TGTGCCAGCAGATCGACAGCCTACGAGCAGTTCTTC.

The chain employs TRBV29-1 and TRBJ2-5; 7 bases match TRBD2. Trimming took 5 bases from V and 1 from J; bases not matched to a gene: 13. The CDR3 sequence is 16 residues long. Germline CDR1 SQVTM, CDR2 ANQGSEA. CDR3 DNA: TGCAGCGTTACGGACAAAACGGGGGGATTCCAAGAGACCCAGTACTTC. Translation: CSVTDKTGGFQETQYF.

The V gene is TRBV7-2, the J gene TRBJ2-5; either TRBD1 or TRBD2 may supply D (5 bases each). CDR1 and CDR2 (germline): SGHTA, FQGNSA. V was clipped by 4 bases and J by 7 bases, with 13 bases between them. The CDR3 sequence is 13 residues long. The DNA for the CDR3 is TGTGCCAGCAGCTCGGGGCAGACTGGGACCCAGTACTTC. It codes for CASSSGQTGTQYF. The full variable domain, with the rest looked up from reference TRBV7-2 and TRBJ2-5, is GAGVSQSPSNKVTEKGKDVELRCDPISGHTALYWYRQSLGQGLEFLIYFQGNSAPDKSGLPSDRFSAERTGGSVSTLTIQRTQQEDSAVYLCASSSGQTGTQYFGPGTRLLVL.

This clonotype showed up many times. V usage is TRBV9 and J usage is TRBJ1-6; D perhaps matches TRBD1 (6 bases). Germline CDR1 and CDR2: SGDLS and YYNGEE. The CDR3 spans 14 residues. V was shortened by 4 bases and J by 11 bases, with 16 bases between the two germline ends. Here the CDR3 reads CASSPKTGRAPLHF. CDR3 bases: TGTGCCAGCAGCCCGAAAACAGGGCGTGCACCCCTCCACTTT. Full variable domain (missing parts from reference TRBV9 and TRBJ1-6): DSGVTQTPKHLITATGQRVTLRCSPRSGDLSVYWYQQSLDQGLQFLIQYYNGEERAKGNILERFSAQQFPDLHSELNLSSLELGDSALYFCASSPKTGRAPLHFGNGTRLTVT.

This clonotype was recorded at least ten times. CDR3 sequence: CAIQGASTEAFF. As DNA, the CDR3 is TGTGCCATACAGGGGGCGAGCACTGAAGCTTTCTTT. V is TRBV2 and J is TRBJ1-1; 9 bases align to TRBD1. The CDR3 totals 12 residues. The V gene end was trimmed by 10 bases and the J gene end by 4 bases; junction bases not matched to a gene: 4. Germline lookup yields CDR1 SNHLY and CDR2 FYNNEI.

About this clonotype: A much larger clone differs by one base, so this may be a read error. J is TRBJ2-3 and V is TRBV20-1; 12 positions agree with TRBD2. The J call may be wrong; the DNA end is better matched by TRBJ2-1. Germline V gives CDR1 DFQATT, CDR2 SNEGSKA (reference sequence). The CDR3 is 15 residues long. This CDR3 reads CGARLGLAGWWEQFF. CDR3 nucleotide sequence: TGCGGTGCTAGACTAGGACTAGCGGGGTGGTGGGAGCAGTTCTTC.